The next 32 T cell receptor beta chains were all read from a single sample in a study of PD-L1 blockade in urothelial cancer. Measured with immunoSEQ multiplex PCR; TCRdb has only the in-frame clones, and not every one. Among 40,000 to 50,000 clones listed, about 86% were seen once. Time point: pretreatment peripheral blood. The sequences come from PBMCs, collected around atezolizumab (anti-PD-L1) treatment. These receptors all stem from a man in his 70s with urothelial cancer.

The chain carries TRBV5-1 and TRBJ2-3; 7 positions agree with TRBD2. The junction had 14 bases not matched to a gene; V was cut back by 4 bases and J by 6 bases. Per germline, CDR1 SGHRS and CDR2 YFSETQ. This CDR3 is 16 amino acids long. CDR3 sequence reads: CASSTGLPRVSDTQYF. The CDR3 nucleotides read TGCGCCAGCAGCACGGGACTACCTCGAGTTTCGGATACGCAGTATTTT.

This clone was detected once. The rearrangement joins TRBV4-3 to TRBJ2-1; 10 bases align to TRBD2. The germline V gene has CDR1 LGHNA and CDR2 YSLEER. V dropped 0 bases and J dropped 10; count of bases not matched to a gene: 15. The CDR3 extends over 18 amino acids. The DNA of the CDR3 is TGCGCCAGCAGCCAAGACCCAGGTTTTGGGGGAGCGGGAGGGGAGCAGTTCTTC. It codes for CASSQDPGFGGAGGEQFF.

The chain joins TRBV27 to TRBJ2-3; possible D gene TRBD2, 6 bases. CDR1 MNHEY and CDR2 SMNVEV come from the germline V gene (reference sequence). CDR3 size: 15 residues. V lost 4 bases to trimming and J lost 2 bases, with 13 bases between them. As DNA, the CDR3 is TGTGCCAGCAGTTCCCGGCGGGGTTACACAGATACGCAGTATTTT. It yields the protein CASSSRRGYTDTQYF.

The V gene is TRBV6-5, the J gene TRBJ2-7, with 7 bases matching TRBD1. This CDR3 has 13 amino acids. Germline assignment: CDR1 MNHEY and CDR2 SVGAGI. Germline trimming cut 5 bases from V and 2 bases from J; bases unmatched to any gene: 3. The CDR3 bases are TGTGCCAGCAGTAGGGACAGTCCCTACGAGCAGTACTTC. Protein product: CASSRDSPYEQYF.

This clone showed up just a few times. The chain links TRBV10-3 to TRBJ1-2; a possible D gene is TRBD1 (6 bases). The CDR3 loop spans 14 amino acids. Germline loops: CDR1 ENHRY, CDR2 SYGVKD. V shed 3 bases and J shed 4 bases, with 12 bases lying between them. The CDR3 loop reads CAISEPGTTYGYTF. CDR3 coding DNA: TGTGCCATCAGTGAACCCGGGACAACCTATGGCTACACCTTC.

This sequence joins TRBV29-1 and TRBJ2-7; no clear D gene. Germline V CDR1 and CDR2: SQVTM, ANQGSEA. Deletions cut 4 bases from V and 3 bases from J, with 10 bases between. The CDR3 totals 12 residues. DNA of the CDR3: TGCAGCGTTGCCCTTAATCGCTACGAGCAGTACTTC. It is translated as CSVALNRYEQYF.

The sample holds a few counts of this clone. The chain has TRBV25-1 and TRBJ2-2; tentatively, D is TRBD1 (6 bases). CDR1 MGHDK and CDR2 SYGVNS come from the germline V gene. The V end was cut by 3 bases, the J end by 5 bases, with 16 bases between. The CDR3 is 16 amino acids. Here the CDR3 DNA reads TGTGCCAGCAGTGATCCCGGGCAGGGGTTTACCGGGGAGCTGTTTTTT. It encodes CASSDPGQGFTGELFF.

The chain employs TRBV19 and TRBJ2-1; 12 bases agree with TRBD2. The junction had 8 bases not matched to a gene; V was cut back by 8 bases and J by 9 bases. Looked up from germline, CDR1 is LNHDA and CDR2 is SQIVND (reference sequence). The CDR3 spans 14 residues. In nucleotides, the CDR3 is TGTGCCAGTCGATCTAGCGGGAGGGAGGGTGAGCAGTTCTTC. This gives the protein CASRSSGREGEQFF. Full variable domain (rest looked up from reference TRBV19 and TRBJ2-1): DGGITQSPKYLFRKEGQNVTLSCEQNLNHDAMYWYRQDPGQGLRLIYYSQIVNDFQKGDIAEGYSVSREKKESFPLTVTSAQKNPTAFYLCASRSSGREGEQFFGPGTRLTVL.

The chain carries TRBV7-2 and TRBJ2-7, with 7 bases lining up with TRBD1. Per germline, CDR1 SGHTA and CDR2 FQGNSA. The CDR3 spans 14 residues. J was trimmed by 2 bases and V by 2 bases; bases with no gene match: 3. The CDR3 DNA reads as TGTGCCAGCAGCTTAATAGGACAGGCCTACGAGCAGTACTTC. It specifies CASSLIGQAYEQYF. Full variable domain (outside the CDR3, taken from reference TRBV7-2 and TRBJ2-7): GAGVSQSPSNKVTEKGKDVELRCDPISGHTALYWYRQSLGQGLEFLIYFQGNSAPDKSGLPSDRFSAERTGGSVSTLTIQRTQQEDSAVYLCASSLIGQAYEQYFGPGTRLTVT.

The V and J genes are TRBV5-5 and TRBJ1-2; TRBD1 matches at 7 bases. Germline values: CDR1 SGHKS, CDR2 YYEKEE (reference sequence). This CDR3 spans 16 amino acids. J lost 0 bases, V lost 0 bases, and 5 bases had no gene match. CDR3 region: CASSLAGTASNYGYTF. CDR3 bases: TGTGCCAGCAGCTTGGCCGGGACAGCATCTAACTATGGCTACACCTTC.

The CDR3: CASSIGGGQYYGYTF. DNA for the CDR3: TGTGCCAGTAGTATAGGGGGTGGACAGTACTATGGCTACACCTTC. This chain connects TRBV19 to TRBJ1-2; maybe TRBD1 (6 bases). Germline V gene data show CDR1 as LNHDA and CDR2 as SQIVND (reference sequence). V was shortened by 1 base and J by 3 bases, with 12 bases between the two germline ends. This CDR3 is built from 15 residues.

The J gene is TRBJ1-5, the V gene TRBV6-5; a weak D match, TRBD1 (5 bases). The germline CDR1 and CDR2 sequences are MNHEY and SVGAGI. The CDR3 is 15 amino acids. The V end lost 5 bases, the J end lost 2 bases, and 13 bases lay between the germline ends. As DNA, the CDR3 is TGTGCCAGCAGTGCGACAGTTTACGGCAATCAGCCCCAGCATTTT. It translates to CASSATVYGNQPQHF.

The gene calls are TRBV5-6 and TRBJ1-5; D is perhaps TRBD1 (5 bases). In germline, CDR1 is SGHDT, CDR2 YYEEEE. With 0 bases removed from V and 0 bases from J, the gap between germline ends came to 13 bases. The CDR3 totals 17 residues. CDR3 sequence (DNA): TGTGCCAGCAGCTTGGCCGGTGCGGGGGGTAGCAATCAGCCCCAGCATTTT. Translation gives CASSLAGAGGSNQPQHF.

The chain employs TRBV29-1 and TRBJ1-2; D is uncertain. The CDR3 totals 12 residues. V lost 6 bases and J lost 4, with 12 bases in between. In germline, CDR1 is SQVTM, CDR2 ANQGSEA. For the CDR3, the DNA is TGCAGCGTAAGGATATCGGGCTATGGCTACACCTTC. Translating it yields CSVRISGYGYTF.

The chain links TRBV7-9 to TRBJ1-2, with 7 bases matching TRBD1. V lost 5 bases to trimming and J lost 7 bases; unmatched junction nucleotides: 7. The germline CDR1 and CDR2 sequences are SEHNR and FQNEAQ (reference sequence). The CDR3 consists of 13 residues. The CDR3 DNA follows: TGTGCCAGCAGCCGCGACAGGGACTCTGGCTACACCTTC. This encodes CASSRDRDSGYTF. Complete variable domain (other parts from reference TRBV7-9 and TRBJ1-2): DTGVSQNPRHKITKRGQNVTFRCDPISEHNRLYWYRQTLGQGPEFLTYFQNEAQLEKSRLLSDRFSAERPKGSFSTLEIQRTEQGDSAMYLCASSRDRDSGYTFGSGTRLTVV.

This clone came up a few times. V is TRBV9 and J is TRBJ1-5; D perhaps matches TRBD1 (6 bases). The CDR3 length is 15 residues. Between the trimmed V and J ends, which lost 1 base and 6 bases, there was a span of 14 bases. Germline loops: CDR1 SGDLS, CDR2 YYNGEE. Here the CDR3 reads CASSVPGEGTQPQHF. CDR3 nucleotide sequence: TGTGCCAGCAGCGTACCAGGGGAAGGAACTCAGCCCCAGCATTTT.

The chain couples TRBV7-9 to TRBJ2-2, with D possibly matching TRBD1 (6 bases). CDR1 is SEHNR and CDR2 is FQNEAQ in the germline V gene (reference sequence). The CDR3 covers 16 residues. The V and J ends lost 6 bases and 1 base respectively, with 15 bases between them. The CDR3 here is CASRQSKGGNTGELFF. The CDR3 DNA is TGTGCCAGCAGGCAAAGTAAAGGGGGGAACACCGGGGAGCTGTTTTTT.

The V and J genes are TRBV4-1 and TRBJ2-2; a weak D match, TRBD1 (5 bases). V lost 3 bases and J lost 6, with 14 bases in between. Germline-derived CDR1 and CDR2 are MGHRA and YSYEKL. The CDR3 covers 15 residues. CDR3 in amino acids: CASSQPIRVAGELFF. CDR3 DNA: TGCGCCAGCAGCCAGCCAATCAGGGTTGCCGGGGAGCTGTTTTTT.

The chain uses TRBV6-6 and TRBJ2-4; D may be TRBD1 (5 bases). The CDR3 has 15 residues. Germline V lookup: CDR1 MNHNY, CDR2 SVGAGI (reference sequence). Deletions cut 2 bases from V and 8 bases from J, with 16 bases between. The CDR3 sequence is CASSYAGWGEDIQYF. The CDR3 DNA reads as TGTGCCAGCAGTTACGCTGGCTGGGGCGAAGACATTCAGTACTTC.

The chain employs TRBV20-1 and TRBJ2-5, with unresolved D. This CDR3 has 11 residues. Germline-derived CDR1 and CDR2 are DFQATT and SNEGSKA (reference sequence). Deletions cut 8 bases from V and 2 bases from J, with 9 bases between. CDR3 bases: TGCAGTCGCGTTAGACAAGAGACCCAGTACTTC. Encoded protein: CSRVRQETQYF.

V and J are TRBV6-5 and TRBJ2-1, with a possible D match to TRBD1 (5 bases). The length of the CDR3 is 13 residues. Germline V gene lookup returns CDR1 MNHEY and CDR2 SVGAGI. The V and J ends lost 5 bases and 2 bases respectively, with 7 bases between them. The DNA of the CDR3 is TGTGCCAGCAGTCAGGGAACCTACAATGAGCAGTTCTTC. Its protein product is CASSQGTYNEQFF.

The V call is TRBV7-2, the J call TRBJ2-7; 8 positions agree with TRBD2. This CDR3 is 15 amino acids long. J lost 2 bases, V lost 6 bases, and 9 bases had no gene match. Germline loops: CDR1 SGHTA, CDR2 FQGNSA. In nucleotides, the CDR3 is TGTGCCAGCAGTCCGGGGGGGGCAGGGACCTACGAGCAGTACTTC. Translated: CASSPGGAGTYEQYF. Based on the CDR3 plus reference TRBV7-2 and TRBJ2-7, the full variable domain is GAGVSQSPSNKVTEKGKDVELRCDPISGHTALYWYRQSLGQGLEFLIYFQGNSAPDKSGLPSDRFSAERTGGSVSTLTIQRTQQEDSAVYLCASSPGGAGTYEQYFGPGTRLTVT.

The sample holds a few counts of this clone. V gene TRBV5-1 combines with J gene TRBJ2-2; 10 nucleotides agree with TRBD2. Germline assignment: CDR1 SGHRS and CDR2 YFSETQ. This CDR3 region has 16 residues. J gave up 1 base and V 4 bases, and 4 bases lay outside the gene matches. This CDR3 reads CASSPTSGKNTGELFF. CDR3 nucleotides: TGCGCCAGCAGCCCTACTAGCGGGAAGAACACCGGGGAGCTGTTTTTT.

The chain uses TRBV15 and TRBJ2-5, with D uncertain. The germline V gene encodes CDR1 LNHNV and CDR2 YYDKDF (reference sequence). V was trimmed by 3 bases and J by 2 bases, leaving 13 bases between them. The CDR3 length is 15 residues. CDR3 in amino acids: CATSRTQVPQETQYF. In nucleotides, the CDR3 is TGTGCCACCAGCAGGACCCAGGTGCCGCAAGAGACCCAGTACTTC.

This clone was detected only a few times. The rearrangement joins TRBV5-1 to TRBJ2-7; 11 positions agree with TRBD2. The junction had 8 bases not matched to a gene; V was cut back by 4 bases and J by 5 bases. The CDR3 sequence is 15 residues long. CDR1 SGHRS and CDR2 YFSETQ come from the germline V gene. CDR3 DNA: TGCGCCAGCAGCGCCCGACTAGCGGGGTACAACGAGCAGTACTTC. Protein product: CASSARLAGYNEQYF.

The CDR3 coding sequence is TGTGCCAGCAGCCCAGCATCCACAGGGGGCTATGGCTACACCTTC. Translation gives CASSPASTGGYGYTF. V usage is TRBV4-2 and J usage is TRBJ1-2; 8 bases fit TRBD1. This CDR3 has 15 residues. V trimming: 4 bases; J trimming: 4 bases; junction bases outside the gene matches: 8. Per the germline V gene, CDR1 is LGHNA and CDR2 is YNFKEQ.

In nucleotides, the CDR3 is TGCGCCAGCAGCAATAGCGGGGGCGCGAACACCGGGGAGCTGTTTTTT. It codes for CASSNSGGANTGELFF. The chain recombines TRBV5-1 with TRBJ2-2, with TRBD2 matching over 9 bases. The germline CDR1 and CDR2 sequences are SGHRS and YFSETQ. The CDR3 is made up of 16 amino acids. V shed 4 bases and J 0 bases; nucleotides not matched to a gene: 4.

The chain is built from TRBV5-1 and TRBJ2-5, with D perhaps TRBD1 (5 bases). CDR1 and CDR2 (germline): SGHRS, YFSETQ. V was pared by 7 bases and J by 4 bases, with 14 bases between. CDR3 length: 13 amino acids. CDR3: CASGAGPVETQYF. The CDR3 DNA reads TGCGCCAGCGGGGCAGGGCCGGTAGAGACCCAGTACTTC.

This chain links TRBV19 with TRBJ1-1; a possible D gene is TRBD1 (6 bases). Per the germline V gene, CDR1 is LNHDA and CDR2 is SQIVND (reference sequence). V dropped 5 bases and J dropped 0 bases, with 13 bases sitting between them. This CDR3 region has 15 residues. The CDR3 bases are TGTGCCAGTAGTTCCGGGACACACATGAACACTGAAGCTTTCTTT. It encodes CASSSGTHMNTEAFF. The full variable domain, rest sourced from reference TRBV19 and TRBJ1-1, is DGGITQSPKYLFRKEGQNVTLSCEQNLNHDAMYWYRQDPGQGLRLIYYSQIVNDFQKGDIAEGYSVSREKKESFPLTVTSAQKNPTAFYLCASSSGTHMNTEAFFGQGTRLTVV.

A few counts support this clone. The gene calls are TRBV28 and TRBJ1-1, with 8 bases identical to TRBD1. Looked up from germline, CDR1 is MDHEN and CDR2 is SYDVKM. V trimming: 4 bases; J trimming: 5 bases; junction bases outside the gene matches: 9. The length of the CDR3 is 15 residues. The CDR3 nucleotides read TGTGCCAGCAGTTCCTTGGACAGGGTGAGAACTGAAGCTTTCTTT. Translating gives CASSSLDRVRTEAFF. The full variable domain, rest sourced from reference TRBV28 and TRBJ1-1, is DVKVTQSSRYLVKRTGEKVFLECVQDMDHENMFWYRQDPGLGLRLIYFSYDVKMKEKGDIPEGYSVSREKKERFSLILESASTNQTSMYLCASSSLDRVRTEAFFGQGTRLTVV.

This clone was recorded only once. The chain couples TRBV29-1 to TRBJ2-4; possible D gene TRBD2, 5 bases. Looked up from germline, CDR1 is SQVTM and CDR2 is ANQGSEA. The CDR3 covers 17 residues. V gave up 2 bases and J gave up 0 bases, with 17 bases separating them. This CDR3 reads CSVETSGSGLAKNIQYF. In DNA form, the CDR3 reads TGCAGCGTTGAAACGAGCGGCAGCGGTCTAGCCAAAAACATTCAGTACTTC.

The chain carries TRBV28 and TRBJ2-6, with 7 bases lining up with TRBD2. CDR3 length equals 16 residues. The V gene's germline CDR1 is MDHEN and CDR2 SYDVKM. V shed 6 bases, J shed 2 bases, and the junction held 7 bases outside the gene matches. In nucleotides, the CDR3 is TGTGCCAGCAGGCTCGGGGGGAGCGCTGGGGCCAACGTCCTGACTTTC. It translates to CASRLGGSAGANVLTF.